The following is a T cell receptor (beta chain) sequence with its context. These data are taken from a study of blood T cell repertoires in COVID-19. Study-level information: Spain, Italy and the United States supplied samples that represented acute and convalescent COVID-19. Sources were T cells, B-cell-depleted T cells, or PBMCs; the material itself was cDNA or gDNA.

V shed 1 base and J shed 0 bases, with 7 bases lying between them. Germline V gene lookup returns CDR1 MDHEN and CDR2 SYDVKM. The CDR3 sequence is 15 residues long. Assay: immunoSEQ multiplex PCR; the TCRdb copy retains only in-frame clones and omits some. The sample has about 440,000 clones, about 91% seen once; the top ten hold roughly an eighth. A Seattle source enrolled patients during active infection and followed them longitudinally. This sequence originates from a woman aged 45-60 years with COVID-19, enrolled during active disease. J is TRBJ2-1 and V is TRBV28; D remains ambiguous. Sequencing input: peripheral blood. The CDR3 coding sequence is TGTGCCAGCAGTTTATACAAAAGCTCCTACAATGAGCAGTTCTTC. Its translation: CASSLYKSSYNEQFF.